What follows are 9 T cell receptor beta chains derived from one specimen sequenced in a study of T cells in Graves' hyperthyroidism and ophthalmopathy. Authors of the study amplified TCR beta CDR3 regions from RNA transcripts. HTBI primers drove first-round RT-PCR of the TCR CDR3. MiXCR, run by TCRdb on the multiplex PCR reads, gives a single entry per CDR3 protein. The sample holds some 350,000 distinct CDR3 sequences, just under 25% seen once. The specimen sequenced was blood. All receptors come from a man in his fifties or sixties with Graves' hyperthyroidism.

In its sample, this clonotype was seen a few times. V usage is TRBV7-3 and J usage is TRBJ2-1; 13 positions agree with TRBD2. Trimming at V came to 0 bases and at J to 9 bases, leaving 11 bases not matched to a gene. This CDR3 region has 18 residues. Germline assignment: CDR1 SGHTA and CDR2 FQGTGA. CDR3 nucleotides: TGTGCCAGCAGCTTAACTCCACTAGCGGGAGGGCCTTTCAGTGAGCAGTTCTTC. The encoded protein is CASSLTPLAGGPFSEQFF.

This clonotype has a count of ten or more. This sequence joins TRBV20-1 and TRBJ2-2; TRBD2 might be the D (6 bases). V was clipped by 6 bases and J by 4 bases, with 9 bases between them. Germline V lookup: CDR1 DFQATT, CDR2 SNEGSKA (reference sequence). CDR3 length: 12 residues. CDR3 sequence (DNA): TGCAGTGCCCAGGAGGGCACCGGGGAGCTGTTTTTT. Amino acids: CSAQEGTGELFF.

J is TRBJ2-1 and V is TRBV12-3 or TRBV12-4; weak D call: TRBD1 (5 bases). The V end was cut by 5 bases, the J end by 12 bases, with 11 bases between. CDR3 size: 11 residues. The CDR3 coding sequence is TGTGCCAGCAGTCGAACCCAGGGGCAGTTCTTC. The encoded protein is CASSRTQGQFF.

The CDR3 sequence is CASSDTTYNEQFF. CDR3 in DNA: TGTGCCAGCAGCGATACTACCTACAATGAGCAGTTCTTC. The V and J genes are TRBV13 and TRBJ2-1; D gene ambiguous. CDR3 length equals 13 residues. Per the germline V gene, CDR1 is PRHDT and CDR2 is FYEKMQ (reference sequence). V was clipped by 5 bases and J by 2 bases, with 7 bases between them.

The genes are TRBV5-6 and TRBJ2-2; TRBD1 or TRBD2 may be the D gene (5 bases each). Germline lookup yields CDR1 SGHDT and CDR2 YYEEEE. This CDR3 comprises 17 residues. V dropped 3 bases and J dropped 5 bases, with 20 bases sitting between them. The CDR3 spells CASSSRGPNRWTGELFF. The CDR3, as DNA: TGTGCCAGCAGCTCCCGGGGACCGAACCGATGGACCGGGGAGCTGTTTTTT.

The sample holds a few counts of this clonotype. The genes are TRBV28 and TRBJ2-2; TRBD1 matches 8 bases. J lost 7 bases, V lost 6 bases, and 10 bases had no gene match. The germline CDR1 and CDR2 sequences are MDHEN and SYDVKM. CDR3 length equals 15 residues. CDR3 amino acids: CASRERTGLYGELFF. The DNA for the CDR3 is TGTGCCAGCAGGGAGAGGACAGGGTTGTACGGGGAGCTGTTTTTT.

V gene TRBV29-1 combines with J gene TRBJ1-4; tentative D call: TRBD1 (6 bases). Trimming shortened V by 6 bases and J by 7 bases, and 21 bases separated the two germline ends. Germline V CDR1 and CDR2: SQVTM, ANQGSEA. The CDR3 contains 15 residues. CDR3 sequence reads: CSVQGSRGAGEKLFF. CDR3 DNA: TGCAGCGTCCAAGGGAGTCGGGGGGCGGGTGAAAAACTGTTTTTT.

This clonotype was recorded a few times. The gene calls are TRBV30 and TRBJ2-7, with 9 bases matching TRBD1. CDR3 length equals 12 residues. Germline trimming cut 5 bases from V and 2 bases from J; bases unmatched to any gene: 1. The germline V gene has CDR1 GTSNPN and CDR2 SVGIG (reference sequence). For the CDR3, the DNA is TGTGCCTGGGGGACAGGGCCCTACGAGCAGTACTTC. Translated: CAWGTGPYEQYF. Filled out from reference TRBV30 and TRBJ2-7, the complete variable domain reads SQTIHQWPATLVQPVGSPLSLECTVEGTSNPNLYWYRQAAGRGLQLLFYSVGIGQISSEVPQNLSASRPQDRQFILSSKKLLLSDSGFYLCAWGTGPYEQYFGPGTRLTVT.

This chain links TRBV5-5 with TRBJ2-2, with 14 positions matching TRBD2. CDR1 and CDR2 from the germline V gene are SGHKS and YYEKEE (reference sequence). The junction had 6 bases not matched to a gene; V was cut back by 0 bases and J by 8 bases. CDR3 length equals 17 residues. CDR3: CASSLDLGLAGAGELFF. The CDR3 region has the DNA TGTGCCAGCAGCTTGGACCTGGGACTAGCGGGAGCTGGGGAGCTGTTTTTT.